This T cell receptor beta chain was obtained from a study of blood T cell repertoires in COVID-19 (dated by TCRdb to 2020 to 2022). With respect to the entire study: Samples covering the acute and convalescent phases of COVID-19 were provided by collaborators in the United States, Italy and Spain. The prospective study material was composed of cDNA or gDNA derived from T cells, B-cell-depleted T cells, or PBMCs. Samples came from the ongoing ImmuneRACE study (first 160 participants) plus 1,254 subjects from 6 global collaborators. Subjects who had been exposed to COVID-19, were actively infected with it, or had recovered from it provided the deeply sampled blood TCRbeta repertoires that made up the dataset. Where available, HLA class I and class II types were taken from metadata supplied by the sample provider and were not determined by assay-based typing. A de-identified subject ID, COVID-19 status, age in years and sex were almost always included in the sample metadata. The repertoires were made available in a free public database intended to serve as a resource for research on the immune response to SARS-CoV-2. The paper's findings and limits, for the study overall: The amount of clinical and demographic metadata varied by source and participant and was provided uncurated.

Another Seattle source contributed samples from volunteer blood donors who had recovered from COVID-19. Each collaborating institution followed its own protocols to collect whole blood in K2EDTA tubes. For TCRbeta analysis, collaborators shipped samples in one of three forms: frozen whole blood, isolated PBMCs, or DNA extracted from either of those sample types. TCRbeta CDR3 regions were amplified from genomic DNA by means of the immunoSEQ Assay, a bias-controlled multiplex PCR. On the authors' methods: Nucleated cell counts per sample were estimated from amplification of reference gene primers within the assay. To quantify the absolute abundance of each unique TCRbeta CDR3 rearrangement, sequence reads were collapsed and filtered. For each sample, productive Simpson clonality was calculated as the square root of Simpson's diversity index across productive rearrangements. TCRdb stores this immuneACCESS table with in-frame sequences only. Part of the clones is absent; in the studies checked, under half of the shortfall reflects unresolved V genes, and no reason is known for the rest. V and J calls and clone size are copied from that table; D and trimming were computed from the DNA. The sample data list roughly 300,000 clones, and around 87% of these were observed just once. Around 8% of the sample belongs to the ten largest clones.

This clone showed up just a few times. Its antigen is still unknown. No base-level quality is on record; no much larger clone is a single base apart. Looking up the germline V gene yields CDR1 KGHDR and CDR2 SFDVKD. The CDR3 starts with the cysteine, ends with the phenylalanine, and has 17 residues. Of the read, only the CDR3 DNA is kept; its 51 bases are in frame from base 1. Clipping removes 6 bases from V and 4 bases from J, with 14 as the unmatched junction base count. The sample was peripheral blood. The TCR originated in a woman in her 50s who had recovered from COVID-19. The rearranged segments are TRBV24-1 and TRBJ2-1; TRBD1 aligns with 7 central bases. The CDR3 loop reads CATSTGTGTENYNEQFF. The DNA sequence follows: TGTGCCACCAGTACGGGCACCGGGACAGAGAATTACAATGAGCAGTTCTTC.